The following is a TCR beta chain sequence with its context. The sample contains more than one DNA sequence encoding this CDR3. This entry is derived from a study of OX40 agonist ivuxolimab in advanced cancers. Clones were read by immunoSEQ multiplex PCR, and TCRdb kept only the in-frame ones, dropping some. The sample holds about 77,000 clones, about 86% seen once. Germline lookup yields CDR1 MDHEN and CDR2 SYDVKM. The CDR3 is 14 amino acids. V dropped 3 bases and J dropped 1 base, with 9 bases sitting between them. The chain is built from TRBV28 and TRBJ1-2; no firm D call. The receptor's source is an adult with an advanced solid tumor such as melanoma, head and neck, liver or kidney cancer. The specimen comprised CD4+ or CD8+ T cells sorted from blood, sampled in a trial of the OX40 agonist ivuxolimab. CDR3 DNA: TGTGCCAGCAGTTTCCCAGATGGTAACTATGGCTACACCTTC. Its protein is CASSFPDGNYGYTF.